The next 15 T cell receptor beta chains were all read from a single sample in a study of cytomegalovirus exposure and HLA in healthy donors. PCR used 60 Vbeta primers and 13 Jbeta primers. Repertoires were generated with immunoSEQ multiplex PCR, while TCRdb's copy carries only in-frame clones and drops some. Among about 160,000 clones listed, roughly 80% were seen once. Sequenced: PBMCs. Source of these receptors: a man aged 35-49 years in good health and CMV-seropositive.

The rearrangement joins TRBV27 to TRBJ1-2; D is possibly TRBD1 (6 bases). The CDR3 contains 14 residues. Looked up from germline, CDR1 is MNHEY and CDR2 is SMNVEV (reference sequence). V gave up 5 bases and J gave up 3 bases, with 13 bases separating them. The CDR3 spells CASSNQGQHYGYTF. DNA of the CDR3: TGTGCCAGCAGTAACCAAGGACAGCACTATGGCTACACCTTC.

By sample share, this clone is medium-sized (0.01 to 0.1%). The chain is built from TRBV11-1 and TRBJ2-7; possible D gene TRBD1, 6 bases. The germline V gene encodes CDR1 SGHAT and CDR2 FQDESV (reference sequence). The CDR3 loop spans 13 amino acids. Trimming removed 5 bases from V and 6 bases from J, with 14 bases in between. The CDR3 DNA reads TGTGCCAGCAGCGCCCCGGGACATTTCGAGCAGTACTTC. Translating it yields CASSAPGHFEQYF. Supplemented by reference TRBV11-1 and TRBJ2-7, the full variable domain reads EAEVAQSPRYKITEKSQAVAFWCDPISGHATLYWYRQILGQGPELLVQFQDESVVDDSQLPKDRFSAERLKGVDSTLKIQPAELGDSAMYLCASSAPGHFEQYFGPGTRLTVT.

The genes are TRBV5-4 and TRBJ2-1; 7 nucleotides agree with TRBD2. CDR1 and CDR2 from the germline V gene are SGHNT and YYREEE (reference sequence). Trimming cost V 4 bases and J 7 bases; bases outside gene matches: 11. The CDR3 covers 15 residues. The CDR3: CASSPGLEGPNEQFF. The CDR3 bases are TGTGCCAGCAGCCCTGGACTAGAGGGGCCGAATGAGCAGTTCTTC. Drawing the rest from reference TRBV5-4 and TRBJ2-1, the complete variable domain is ETGVTQSPTHLIKTRGQQVTLRCSSQSGHNTVSWYQQALGQGPQFIFQYYREEENGRGNFPPRFSGLQFPNYSSELNVNALELDDSALYLCASSPGLEGPNEQFFGPGTRLTVL.

V is TRBV30 and J is TRBJ2-7; possible D gene TRBD2, 6 bases. Germline-derived CDR1 and CDR2 are GTSNPN and SVGIG (reference sequence). The CDR3 is 13 residues long. V was clipped by 5 bases and J by 2 bases, with 13 bases between them. The CDR3 DNA reads as TGTGCCTGGGGTACTGGACTAACCTACGAGCAGTACTTC. It is translated as CAWGTGLTYEQYF.

This rearrangement joins TRBV27 to TRBJ1-3; no clear D. The CDR3 is made up of 13 amino acids. Trimming removed 5 bases at V and 4 bases at J, with 9 bases between. Germline V gene lookup returns CDR1 MNHEY and CDR2 SMNVEV (reference sequence). CDR3 coding DNA: TGTGCCAGCAGTCCATCCATCGGAAACACCATATATTTT. Its translation: CASSPSIGNTIYF.

V is TRBV5-5 and J is TRBJ2-7; 9 bases line up with TRBD2. The CDR3 consists of 12 residues. Trimming at V came to 4 bases and at J to 6 bases, leaving 2 bases not matched to a gene. Germline V gene data show CDR1 as SGHKS and CDR2 as YYEKEE (reference sequence). The CDR3 reads CASSQTSGEQYF. The CDR3 DNA reads TGTGCCAGCAGCCAGACTAGCGGCGAGCAGTACTTC.

This chain connects TRBV2 to TRBJ2-7; D unresolved. Between the trimmed V and J ends, which lost 10 bases and 4 bases, there was a span of 23 bases. This CDR3 is built from 15 residues. Germline CDR1 SNHLY, CDR2 FYNNEI. CDR3 residues: CATRPGSGLTYEQYF. Here the CDR3 DNA reads TGTGCCACCAGGCCGGGTTCCGGCTTGACGTACGAGCAGTACTTC. Based on the CDR3 plus reference TRBV2 and TRBJ2-7, the full variable domain is EPEVTQTPSHQVTQMGQEVILRCVPISNHLYFYWYRQILGQKVEFLVSFYNNEISEKSEIFDDQFSVERPDGSNFTLKIRSTKLEDSAMYFCATRPGSGLTYEQYFGPGTRLTVT.

J is TRBJ1-2 and V is TRBV6-5; TRBD1 might be the D (5 bases). The CDR3 has 11 residues. Germline CDR1 MNHEY, CDR2 SVGAGI. Deletions cut 3 bases from V and 8 bases from J, with 7 bases between. DNA for the CDR3: TGTGCCAGCAGTTATGGGGGGGGCTACACCTTC. Residues: CASSYGGGYTF.

J is TRBJ2-2 and V is TRBV28, with 7 bases aligning to TRBD2. Trimming took 2 bases from V and 4 from J; bases not matched to a gene: 4. The CDR3 sequence is 15 residues long. CDR1 is MDHEN and CDR2 is SYDVKM in the germline V gene. The CDR3 DNA is TGTGCCAGCAGTTTAATGGGGGGGGGCACCGGGGAGCTGTTTTTT. Its translation is CASSLMGGGTGELFF.

Worth noting for this clone: The sample contains more than one DNA sequence encoding this CDR3. The chain links TRBV5-6 to TRBJ1-1; D remains unclear. The V gene's germline CDR1 is SGHDT and CDR2 YYEEEE. V dropped 4 bases and J dropped 2 bases, with 12 bases sitting between them. The CDR3 totals 14 residues. The CDR3 region is CASSPRGGNTEAFF. The CDR3 bases are TGTGCCAGCAGCCCCCGAGGAGGCAACACTGAAGCTTTCTTT.

J is TRBJ2-7 and V is TRBV25-1; D remains ambiguous. Germline V gene data show CDR1 as MGHDK and CDR2 as SYGVNS. V lost 7 bases and J lost 3, with 10 bases in between. This CDR3 region has 12 residues. Here the CDR3 DNA reads TGTGCCAGCAAAGGAGAGGTCTACGAGCAGTACTTC. Its protein product is CASKGEVYEQYF.

The chain is built from TRBV7-9 and TRBJ2-5, with 9 positions matching TRBD2. The J call is in doubt because the DNA end fits TRBJ2-7 better. The CDR3 totals 14 residues. The germline gives CDR1 SEHNR, CDR2 FQNEAQ (reference sequence). This chain's CDR3 is CASRLTSGPYEQYF. CDR3 bases: TGTGCCAGCAGGTTGACTAGCGGACCCTACGAGCAGTACTTC.

This chain connects TRBV6-6 to TRBJ1-5; 7 bases agree with TRBD1. J was trimmed by 4 bases and V by 6 bases; bases with no gene match: 6. From germline, CDR1 is MNHNY and CDR2 SVGAGI (reference sequence). The CDR3 runs to 14 residues. The CDR3 region has the DNA TGTGCCAGCAGCACGACAGGGAAGAATCAGCCCCAGCATTTT. It is translated as CASSTTGKNQPQHF.

The chain recombines TRBV27 with TRBJ2-7, with 9 positions matching TRBD2. This CDR3 spans 14 amino acids. Germline CDR1 is MNHEY and CDR2 is SMNVEV (reference sequence). Trimming took 5 bases from V and 3 from J; bases not matched to a gene: 5. The CDR3 is CASSPFSGGYEQYF. The CDR3, as DNA: TGTGCCAGCAGTCCGTTTAGCGGGGGCTACGAGCAGTACTTC.

The rearrangement joins TRBV18 to TRBJ2-2; D perhaps matches TRBD2 (5 bases). V lost 0 bases, J lost 2 bases, and 10 bases lay in between. The CDR3 runs to 16 residues. Germline CDR1 reads KGHSH; CDR2 reads LQKENI. CDR3 sequence: CASSPPHLANTGELFF. The CDR3 DNA reads as TGTGCCAGCTCACCACCGCACCTAGCAAACACCGGGGAGCTGTTTTTT.